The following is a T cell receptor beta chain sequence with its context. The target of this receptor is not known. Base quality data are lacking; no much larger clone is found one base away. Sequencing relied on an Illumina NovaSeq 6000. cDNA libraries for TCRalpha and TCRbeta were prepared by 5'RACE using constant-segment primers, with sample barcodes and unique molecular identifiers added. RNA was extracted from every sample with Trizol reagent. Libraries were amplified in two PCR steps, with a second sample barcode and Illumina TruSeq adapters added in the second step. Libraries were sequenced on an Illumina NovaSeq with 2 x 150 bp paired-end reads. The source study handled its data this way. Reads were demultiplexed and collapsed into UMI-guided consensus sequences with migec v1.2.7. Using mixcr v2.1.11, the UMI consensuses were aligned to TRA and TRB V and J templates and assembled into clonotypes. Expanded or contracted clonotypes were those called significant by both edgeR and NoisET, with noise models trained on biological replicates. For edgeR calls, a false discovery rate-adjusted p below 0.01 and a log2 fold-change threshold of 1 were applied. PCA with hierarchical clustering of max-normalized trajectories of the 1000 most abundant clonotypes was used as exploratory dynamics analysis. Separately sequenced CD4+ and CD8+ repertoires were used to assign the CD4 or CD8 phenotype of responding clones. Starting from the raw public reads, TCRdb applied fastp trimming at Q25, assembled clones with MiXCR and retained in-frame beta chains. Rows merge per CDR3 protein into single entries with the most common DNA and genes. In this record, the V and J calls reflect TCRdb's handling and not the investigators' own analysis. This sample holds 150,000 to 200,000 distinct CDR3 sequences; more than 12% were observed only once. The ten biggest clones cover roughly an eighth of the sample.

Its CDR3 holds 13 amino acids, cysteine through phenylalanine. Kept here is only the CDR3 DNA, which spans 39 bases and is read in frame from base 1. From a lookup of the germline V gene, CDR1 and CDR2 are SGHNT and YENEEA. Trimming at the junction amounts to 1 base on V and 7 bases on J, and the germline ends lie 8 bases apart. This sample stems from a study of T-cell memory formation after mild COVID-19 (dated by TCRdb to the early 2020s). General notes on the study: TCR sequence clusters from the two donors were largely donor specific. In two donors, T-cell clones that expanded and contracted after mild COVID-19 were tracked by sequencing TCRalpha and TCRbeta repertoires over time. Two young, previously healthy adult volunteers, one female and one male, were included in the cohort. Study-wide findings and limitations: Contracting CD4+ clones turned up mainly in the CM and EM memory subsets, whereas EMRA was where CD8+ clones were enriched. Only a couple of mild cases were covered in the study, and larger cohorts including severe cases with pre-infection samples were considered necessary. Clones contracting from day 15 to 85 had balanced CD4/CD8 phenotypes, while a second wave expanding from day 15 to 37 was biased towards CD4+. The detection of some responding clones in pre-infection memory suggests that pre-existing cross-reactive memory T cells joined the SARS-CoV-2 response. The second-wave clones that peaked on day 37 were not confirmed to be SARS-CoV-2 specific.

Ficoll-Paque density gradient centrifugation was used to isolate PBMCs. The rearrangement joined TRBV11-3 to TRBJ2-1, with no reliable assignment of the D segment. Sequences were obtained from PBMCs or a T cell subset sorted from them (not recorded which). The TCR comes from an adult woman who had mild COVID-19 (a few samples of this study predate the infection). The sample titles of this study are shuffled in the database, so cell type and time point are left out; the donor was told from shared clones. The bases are TGTGCCAGCAGCTTAGGACGGTTGAATGAGCAGTTCTTC. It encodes CASSLGRLNEQFF.